The 16 T cell receptor beta chains presented below share a single source sample, sequenced in a study of blood T cell repertoires in COVID-19. Repertoires were generated with immunoSEQ multiplex PCR, while TCRdb's copy carries only in-frame clones and drops some. The table includes fewer than 350,000 clones, 85% detected once. The sequenced sample consisted of PBMCs or T cells enriched from blood (not recorded which). These TCRs come from a woman under 40 who had been exposed to COVID-19.

This clone is a singleton in its sample. The gene calls are TRBV28 and TRBJ2-7; D unresolved. Looked up from germline, CDR1 is MDHEN and CDR2 is SYDVKM. The CDR3 has 14 amino acids. Between the trimmed V and J ends, which lost 7 bases and 2 bases, there was a span of 15 bases. The chain's CDR3 is CASTEPTAAYEQYF. The CDR3 nucleotides read TGTGCCAGCACCGAGCCTACCGCCGCCTACGAGCAGTACTTC.

This rearrangement joins TRBV3-1 (or the pseudogene TRBV3-2) to TRBJ2-5; 9 bases are shared with TRBD2. The CDR3 covers 15 residues. Unmatched junction bases numbered 3, after V lost 2 bases and J lost 2 bases. Germline CDR1 and CDR2: LGHDT and YNNKEL (reference sequence). The CDR3 coding sequence is TGTGCCAGCAGCCAACAAGCGGGGGGACAAGAGACCCAGTACTTC. It yields the protein CASSQQAGGQETQYF.

The V call is TRBV12-3 or TRBV12-4, the J call TRBJ2-3; D unclear. There are 13 residues in the CDR3. Between the trimmed V and J ends, which lost 4 bases and 3 bases, there was a span of 8 bases. In DNA, the CDR3 is TGTGCCAGCAGTTCTCAGGAAACAGATACGCAGTATTTT. Residues: CASSSQETDTQYF.

The chain employs TRBV7-9 and TRBJ2-1, with TRBD2 matching over 13 bases. Germline trimming cut 2 bases from V and 7 bases from J; bases unmatched to any gene: 11. The germline V gene has CDR1 SEHNR and CDR2 FQNEAQ (reference sequence). The CDR3 runs to 18 residues. CDR3 sequence: CASSLTLQTSGGSNEQFF. In DNA form, the CDR3 reads TGTGCCAGCAGCTTAACCTTACAGACTAGCGGGGGGAGTAATGAGCAGTTCTTC.

The chain employs TRBV30 and TRBJ1-2, with 8 bases aligning to TRBD1. V shed 4 bases and J 4 bases; nucleotides not matched to a gene: 8. Per germline, CDR1 GTSNPN and CDR2 SVGIG (reference sequence). The length of the CDR3 is 14 residues. In DNA form, the CDR3 reads TGTGCCTGGAAAGGGACAGGAGAGTTCTATGGCTACACCTTC. As protein: CAWKGTGEFYGYTF.

The chain combines TRBV7-8 with TRBJ1-1, with unresolved D. The length of the CDR3 is 15 residues. Germline-derived CDR1 and CDR2 are SGHVS and FQNEAQ. Deletions cut 3 bases from V and 7 bases from J, with 18 bases between. In DNA form, the CDR3 reads TGTGCCAGCAGCTTCTCGAGGGCTTCTCGTGTTGAAGCTTTCTTT. It translates to CASSFSRASRVEAFF.

The chain has TRBV19 and TRBJ2-7; 8 bases are a match to TRBD1. Germline CDR1 reads LNHDA; CDR2 reads SQIVND (reference sequence). The CDR3 is 14 amino acids. Trimming removed 6 bases from V and 0 bases from J; junction bases left unmatched: 4. CDR3 residues: CASRDRVNSYEQYF. CDR3 DNA: TGTGCCAGTAGGGACAGGGTTAACTCCTACGAGCAGTACTTC.

The rearrangement joins TRBV7-9 to TRBJ1-3; D not certain. V lost 1 base to trimming and J lost 0 bases, with 10 bases between them. From germline, CDR1 is SEHNR and CDR2 FQNEAQ (reference sequence). The CDR3 is 16 amino acids. The chain's CDR3 is CASSLVVMSSGNTIYF. CDR3 sequence (DNA): TGTGCCAGCAGCTTAGTAGTGATGAGCTCTGGAAACACCATATATTTT.

This chain joins TRBV3-1 (or the pseudogene TRBV3-2) and TRBJ2-5, with 14 bases fitting TRBD2. The CDR3 spans 18 residues. Germline CDR1 LGHDT, CDR2 YNNKEL (reference sequence). V was pared by 7 bases and J by 3 bases, with 13 bases of the junction left unmatched. The DNA for the CDR3 is TGTGCCAGCACATCATTTCAGGGACTAGCGGGAGAGAAAGAGACCCAGTACTTC. Its protein is CASTSFQGLAGEKETQYF.

The chain recombines TRBV6-5 with TRBJ1-1; 7 positions match TRBD1. The CDR3 consists of 11 residues. CDR1 and CDR2 (germline): MNHEY, SVGAGI. Trimming at V came to 6 bases and at J to 5 bases, leaving 0 bases not matched to a gene. CDR3 sequence (DNA): TGTGCCAGCAGGGGACAGACTGAAGCTTTCTTT. Translated: CASRGQTEAFF.

V and J are TRBV3-1 (or the pseudogene TRBV3-2) and TRBJ2-3, with TRBD1 identical over 11 bases. This CDR3 has 16 residues. V trimming: 5 bases; J trimming: 2 bases; junction bases outside the gene matches: 6. Germline assignment: CDR1 LGHDT and CDR2 YNNKEL (reference sequence). CDR3 sequence reads: CASSTRDRGFTDTQYF. CDR3 in DNA: TGTGCCAGCAGCACCCGGGACAGGGGGTTCACAGATACGCAGTATTTT.

The V call is TRBV3-1 (or the pseudogene TRBV3-2), the J call TRBJ1-4; TRBD1 matches 9 bases. V trimming: 6 bases; J trimming: 7 bases; junction bases outside the gene matches: 9. Germline CDR1 is LGHDT and CDR2 is YNNKEL (reference sequence). CDR3 size: 15 residues. The CDR3 loop reads CASSPWGTGTEKLFF. CDR3 in DNA: TGTGCCAGCAGTCCATGGGGGACAGGGACTGAAAAACTGTTTTTT.

The chain recombines TRBV27 with TRBJ2-2, with TRBD2 identical over 10 bases. Trimming removed 5 bases from V and 6 bases from J; junction bases left unmatched: 6. The germline V gene has CDR1 MNHEY and CDR2 SMNVEV (reference sequence). The CDR3 contains 15 residues. CDR3 region: CASSGGLAMAGELFF. The CDR3 nucleotides are TGTGCCAGCAGTGGGGGACTAGCGATGGCCGGGGAGCTGTTTTTT.

Of note for this clone: The junction does not match germline at one end; this may be a read error. The J gene is TRBJ1-3, the V gene TRBV5-6; possible D gene TRBD1, 5 bases. The CDR3 consists of 14 residues. CDR1 is SGHDT and CDR2 is YYEEEE in the germline V gene. CDR3 sequence (DNA): TGTGCCAGCACCTTGGGGCCATCTGGAAACACCATATATTTT. It yields the protein CASTLGPSGNTIYF.

In nucleotides, the CDR3 is TGCAGCGTTTCCGGACAGGGCGGTGGCTATGGCTACACCTTC. As protein: CSVSGQGGGYGYTF. V and J are TRBV29-1 and TRBJ1-2; 8 positions match TRBD1. The germline CDR1 and CDR2 sequences are SQVTM and ANQGSEA. V was pared by 5 bases and J by 4 bases, with 9 bases of the junction left unmatched. CDR3 length equals 14 residues.

This clone is a singleton in its sample. The chain combines TRBV6-5 with TRBJ1-4, with a weak D call TRBD1 (5 bases). CDR3 length equals 15 residues. CDR1 is MNHEY and CDR2 is SVGAGI in the germline V gene. V was trimmed by 7 bases and J by 8 bases, leaving 20 bases between them. CDR3 bases: TGTGCCAGCATGAGGCGTAGTGGGGCAGACGAAAAACTGTTTTTT. Residues: CASMRRSGADEKLFF.